A single sample gave rise to the 13 T cell receptor beta chains below, sequenced in a study of blood T cells in healthy people across ages. Then a second PCR, running about 6 to 12 cycles, was carried out with a sample-barcoded 5' primer and a J-beta primer mix. TCRdb reprocessed the 5' RACE reads via MiXCR and lists one record per CDR3 protein. The repertoire holds around 520,000 distinct CDR3 sequences, with approximately 26% as singletons. The same sample was also used in a study of T cells of mothers and their children.

Sequenced material: blood. The receptors originated from a boy aged 2 to 10 in good health.

The chain combines TRBV7-2 with TRBJ2-7; 7 bases fit TRBD1. V dropped 1 base and J dropped 6; count of bases not matched to a gene: 3. The CDR3 consists of 13 residues. Germline-derived CDR1 and CDR2 are SGHTA and FQGNSA. The CDR3 DNA reads TGTGCCAGCAGCTTAGGTGGGACAGTCGAGCAGTACTTC. Protein product: CASSLGGTVEQYF.

This clonotype was seen a few times. The chain carries TRBV6-5 and TRBJ2-5; D gene ambiguous. Per germline, CDR1 MNHEY and CDR2 SVGAGI. V was shortened by 2 bases and J by 4 bases, with 11 bases between the two germline ends. The CDR3 covers 14 residues. The CDR3 sequence is CASSYGNMRETQYF. In nucleotides, the CDR3 is TGTGCCAGCAGTTACGGGAATATGAGAGAGACCCAGTACTTC.

This chain links TRBV11-3 with TRBJ2-5; 16 bases line up with TRBD2. CDR1 is SGHNT, CDR2 YENEEA, per germline. The CDR3 is 17 amino acids. V was clipped by 4 bases and J by 1 base; unmatched bases: 3. The CDR3 loop reads CASSWGLAGGVQETQYF. CDR3 coding DNA: TGTGCCAGCAGCTGGGGACTAGCGGGGGGGGTCCAAGAGACCCAGTACTTC.

This sequence joins TRBV10-3 and TRBJ2-1, with 8 bases that match TRBD1. Germline loops: CDR1 ENHRY, CDR2 SYGVKD. The trim removed 4 bases at V and 4 bases at J, leaving 6 bases unmatched. There are 15 residues in the CDR3. CDR3 sequence: CAISGDRGPYNEQFF. The CDR3 DNA reads TGTGCCATCAGTGGAGACAGGGGCCCTTACAATGAGCAGTTCTTC.

The chain employs TRBV12-3 or TRBV12-4 and TRBJ2-5; TRBD1 is a possible D gene (6 bases). Trimming removed 6 bases at V and 6 bases at J, with 20 bases between. This CDR3 comprises 15 residues. The CDR3 DNA follows: TGTGCCAGCAGCGGATGGCAGGGGTTTGGAAAGACCCAGTACTTC. As protein: CASSGWQGFGKTQYF.

The rearrangement joins TRBV15 to TRBJ1-2; D might be TRBD1 (5 bases). Trimming shortened V by 5 bases and J by 3 bases, and 16 bases separated the two germline ends. Germline V lookup: CDR1 LNHNV, CDR2 YYDKDF (reference sequence). The length of the CDR3 is 15 residues. The CDR3 sequence is CATSGLRGEDYGYTF. The CDR3 DNA sequence: TGTGCCACCAGCGGACTGCGGGGGGAGGACTATGGCTACACCTTC.

This clonotype has only a few counts. Germline and junction disagree at one end, which may indicate a read error. This rearrangement joins TRBV3-1 to TRBJ2-7; D is uncertain. Germline V gives CDR1 LGHDT, CDR2 YNNKEL (reference sequence). CDR3 length: 13 residues. DNA for the CDR3: TGTGCCAGCAGTCAAGAGGTTAGAAGAGAGCAGTACTTC. Protein: CASSQEVRREQYF.

The chain couples TRBV18 to TRBJ1-1, with D uncertain. The germline V gene encodes CDR1 KGHSH and CDR2 LQKENI. The CDR3 loop spans 14 amino acids. V lost 1 base and J 1 base, leaving 7 bases between the germline ends. The CDR3 DNA reads TGTGCCAGCTCACCACAGCTTTCGAACACTGAAGCTTTCTTT. This sequence encodes CASSPQLSNTEAFF.

The chain joins TRBV6-6 to TRBJ1-2; D unresolved. Germline CDR1 reads MNHNY; CDR2 reads SVGAGI (reference sequence). The CDR3 consists of 14 residues. The V gene lost 0 bases and the J gene lost 5 bases, with 10 bases spanning the gap. The CDR3 DNA is TGTGCCAGCAGTTACTCGAAAGGGAATTATGGCTACACCTTC. Translation gives CASSYSKGNYGYTF.

This clonotype was observed a handful of times. The V and J genes are TRBV6-5 and TRBJ2-5, with 7 bases that match TRBD2. Germline loops: CDR1 MNHEY, CDR2 SVGAGI. The CDR3 loop spans 11 amino acids. J was trimmed by 7 bases and V by 7 bases; bases with no gene match: 3. Written as DNA, the CDR3 is TGTGCCAGCAAGCGGGATGCGACCCAGTACTTC. This sequence encodes CASKRDATQYF.

The gene calls are TRBV15 and TRBJ2-2; no definite D call. The germline gives CDR1 LNHNV, CDR2 YYDKDF (reference sequence). Trimming took 0 bases from V and 6 from J, leaving 8 bases between them. The CDR3 sequence is 14 residues long. CDR3 in amino acids: CATSRDPWAGELFF. The DNA for the CDR3 is TGTGCCACCAGCAGAGACCCCTGGGCCGGGGAGCTGTTTTTT.

This chain uses TRBV9 with TRBJ2-5; D tentatively fits TRBD1 or TRBD2 (6 bases each). The V and J ends lost 3 bases and 4 bases respectively, with 16 bases between them. CDR1 and CDR2 (germline): SGDLS, YYNGEE. The CDR3 has 15 residues. The CDR3 DNA follows: TGTGCCAGCAGCGACCCCCGGGGGCCAGGAGAGACCCAGTACTTC. It encodes CASSDPRGPGETQYF.

The chain combines TRBV7-9 with TRBJ1-3; D is uncertain. In germline, CDR1 is SEHNR, CDR2 FQNEAQ (reference sequence). There are 16 residues in the CDR3. V was pared by 1 base and J by 0 bases, with 10 bases between. The CDR3 protein is CASSLEAGVSGNTIYF. As DNA, the CDR3 is TGTGCCAGCAGCTTAGAGGCAGGTGTCTCTGGAAACACCATATATTTT.